This T cell receptor beta chain was found in a study of CD8+ T cells in alopecia areata. Whole-study context: Tofacitinib was given for 6 to 18 months, then stopped for 6 months. Study-wide findings and caveats: Amid tofacitinib therapy, many expanded lesional clones stayed present in scalp and blood.

Reverse transcribed after extraction, RNA yielded cDNA as the sequencing template. Measured with immunoSEQ multiplex PCR; TCRdb has only the in-frame clones, and not every one. The profile shows 110,000 to 150,000 clones, 70% to 90% of them singletons. The length of the CDR3 is 15 residues. Per the germline V gene, CDR1 is MNHNS and CDR2 is SASEGT. The V and J ends lost 1 base and 4 bases, in that order; junction bases with no gene match: 1. By share, this clone counts as medium-sized. The antigen remains unidentified. Documented treatment: oral pan-JAK inhibitor, 5-10 mg twice daily. Researchers gathered lesional scalp punch biopsies and peripheral blood from patients with alopecia areata.

The sample here was CD8+ T cells sorted from blood, taken at week 4, from a patient treated with tofacitinib. The chain is built from TRBV6-1 and TRBJ2-3; 11 bases match TRBD2. The clonotype comes from a human donor with alopecia areata. The CDR3 region is CASSEVSGGADTQYF. The DNA of the CDR3 is TGTGCCAGCAGTGAAGTTAGCGGGGGGGCAGATACGCAGTATTTT.